Following are 5 T cell receptor beta chains from one sample sequenced in a study of blood T cell repertoires in COVID-19. The data were produced by immunoSEQ multiplex PCR, yet TCRdb's version contains in-frame clones alone and is incomplete. The sample holds some 150,000 clones; roughly 80% are singletons and the top ten take about 0.58%. The sequencing sample was made of peripheral blood. These receptor sequences come from a man aged 55-75 years with acute or convalescent COVID-19.

The J gene is TRBJ1-2, the V gene TRBV4-1, with D maybe TRBD1 (5 bases). The V end was cut by 0 bases, the J end by 4 bases, with 6 bases between. Per germline, CDR1 MGHRA and CDR2 YSYEKL. The CDR3 has 13 residues. For the CDR3, the DNA is TGCGCCAGCAGCCAAGAGGGGCGCTATGGCTACACCTTC. This translates into CASSQEGRYGYTF.

This chain connects TRBV7-9 to TRBJ1-4; 7 positions agree with TRBD1. V dropped 1 base and J dropped 7; count of bases not matched to a gene: 9. The CDR3 spans 16 residues. CDR1 is SEHNR, CDR2 FQNEAQ, per germline (reference sequence). CDR3 coding DNA: TGTGCCAGCAGCTTAGGAGAACAGGGGCGACGTGAAAAACTGTTTTTT. Its translation: CASSLGEQGRREKLFF.

The rearrangement links TRBV6-6 to TRBJ2-7, with 8 nucleotides matching TRBD1. Looked up from germline, CDR1 is MNHNY and CDR2 is SVGAGI (reference sequence). V trimming: 5 bases; J trimming: 5 bases; junction bases outside the gene matches: 11. This CDR3 has 15 residues. The CDR3 DNA reads TGTGCCAGCAGTGCCATCACCAGGGGGCGCGACGAGCAGTACTTC. Its translation is CASSAITRGRDEQYF.

The V and J genes are TRBV20-1 and TRBJ1-2; TRBD1 is a possible D gene (6 bases). The CDR3 spans 11 residues. The germline CDR1 and CDR2 sequences are DFQATT and SNEGSKA (reference sequence). The ends were cut back, 4 bases at V and 8 bases at J, with 11 bases in the middle. DNA of the CDR3: TGCAGTGCTACAGGGGTAAAGGGCTACACCTTC. This sequence encodes CSATGVKGYTF.

CDR3 sequence: CASSPGREREQFF. For the CDR3, the DNA is TGTGCCAGCAGCCCCGGACGGGAGCGGGAGCAGTTCTTC. The V call is TRBV11-3, the J call TRBJ2-1; a possible D gene is TRBD2 (6 bases). Per the germline V gene, CDR1 is SGHNT and CDR2 is YENEEA. The CDR3 loop spans 13 amino acids. The V gene lost 5 bases and the J gene lost 10 bases, with 15 bases spanning the gap.